This T cell receptor (beta chain) emerged from a study of post-analysis software for immune sequencing data. About the study: Clinical courses comprised relapsing-remitting, secondary progressive and progressive-relapsing multiple sclerosis.

Findings and limits, study-wide: Included in a set of about five TRBV segments more frequent in patients than controls were TRBV5-6, TRBV5-1 and TRBV20-1. Significantly lower normalized Chao1 diversity was found in patients with multiple sclerosis relative to controls. Those samples that were prepared in the same batch co-clustered strongly by F measure.

A remark on this clonotype: Its antigen is not known.

Trimming at V came to 4 bases and at J to 3 bases, leaving 4 bases not matched to a gene. Germline-derived CDR1 and CDR2 are MNHEY and SMNVEV (reference sequence). The CDR3 runs 14 residues. Presence of unique molecular identifiers characterized the TCR beta cDNA libraries. There were roughly 0.85 to 11 million T cells, and roughly 0.5 million cDNA molecules came from them. One entry per CDR3 protein results from TCRdb running MiXCR on the PCR reads. The sample lists about 460,000 distinct CDR3 sequences, approximately 45% occurring once. V is TRBV27 and J is TRBJ2-3; 7 positions match TRBD2. This clonotype was obtained from a girl aged 5-17 years with multiple sclerosis. Material: blood. The DNA of the CDR3 is TGTGCCAGCAGTTGGGCGGGAGAAACAGATACGCAGTATTTT. This sequence encodes CASSWAGETDTQYF.